These T cell receptor beta chains were read from a single sample in a study of shared clonotypes between healthy human individuals. The data were produced by immunoSEQ multiplex PCR, yet TCRdb's version contains in-frame clones alone and is incomplete. The repertoire holds some 2.4 million clones, with under 95% as singletons. Sequencing used naive CD4+ T cells from PBMCs. The receptors stem from a young man in good health. Some clones in this sample may be carry-over from other donors' samples. CDR3s include the opening cysteine and the closing phenylalanine or tryptophan. Each record gives: CDR3 protein, J gene, V gene.

CDR3 protein: CASSLDVRDREKLFF; J gene: TRBJ1-4; V gene: TRBV7-9
CDR3 protein: CASSWGQTNTGELFF; J gene: TRBJ2-2; V gene: TRBV27
CDR3 protein: CASSANDRPYNEQFF; J gene: TRBJ2-1; V gene: TRBV6-4
CDR3 protein: CASSLAYLSGNTIYF; J gene: TRBJ1-3; V gene: TRBV7-9
CDR3 protein: CASSVGISYGYGYTF; J gene: TRBJ1-2; V gene: TRBV9
CDR3 protein: CASSQLMLGLDTQYF; J gene: TRBJ2-3; V gene: TRBV18
CDR3 protein: CASSPTGSYEQYF; J gene: TRBJ2-7; V gene: TRBV5-4
CDR3 protein: CASSYRKGNQPQHF; J gene: TRBJ1-5; V gene: TRBV6-5
CDR3 protein: CASSDLTSGRGTGELFF; J gene: TRBJ2-2; V gene: TRBV10-1
CDR3 protein: CASSPQWGDNEQFF; J gene: TRBJ2-1; V gene: TRBV7-2
CDR3 protein: CASSYQGTGLEKLFF; J gene: TRBJ1-4; V gene: TRBV6-6
CDR3 protein: CASSATGGDTEAFF; J gene: TRBJ1-1; V gene: TRBV9
CDR3 protein: CASTPRPTEKLFF; J gene: TRBJ1-4; V gene: TRBV11-2
CDR3 protein: CASRSTIYEQYF; J gene: TRBJ2-7; V gene: TRBV6-5
CDR3 protein: CAISDRGRGYEQYF; J gene: TRBJ2-7; V gene: TRBV10-3
CDR3 protein: CASSEAGGAEAFF; J gene: TRBJ1-1; V gene: TRBV6-1
CDR3 protein: CASSLRRRGTGELFF; J gene: TRBJ2-2; V gene: TRBV27
CDR3 protein: CASSQGWGTGANEQYF; J gene: TRBJ2-7; V gene: TRBV27
CDR3 protein: CASSRNHGPQPQHF; J gene: TRBJ1-5; V gene: TRBV2
CDR3 protein: CASSLGVNEQYF; J gene: TRBJ2-7; V gene: TRBV5-4
CDR3 protein: CASSLRLFRAFF; J gene: TRBJ1-1; V gene: TRBV28
CDR3 protein: CASSHPDGWKVHTYEQYF; J gene: TRBJ2-7; V gene: TRBV23-1
CDR3 protein: CASSPAGGPNTGELFF; J gene: TRBJ2-2; V gene: TRBV2
CDR3 protein: CASSLGTALYEQYF; J gene: TRBJ2-7; V gene: TRBV5-1
CDR3 protein: CASSLGSVPSYNEQFF; J gene: TRBJ2-1; V gene: TRBV5-1
CDR3 protein: CASSAGGEYGYTF; J gene: TRBJ1-2; V gene: TRBV6-6
CDR3 protein: CASSLTGKGYTF; J gene: TRBJ1-2; V gene: TRBV6-1
CDR3 protein: CSVGQGTAMNTEAFF; J gene: TRBJ1-1; V gene: TRBV29-1
CDR3 protein: CASSQDLRTVNTGELFF; J gene: TRBJ2-2; V gene: TRBV4-1
CDR3 protein: CASSLRTGVRYNEQFF; J gene: TRBJ2-1; V gene: TRBV28
CDR3 protein: CASRRGLNTEAFF; J gene: TRBJ1-1; V gene: TRBV25-1
CDR3 protein: CSVEFRRRFSGQEPPDTQYF; J gene: TRBJ2-3; V gene: TRBV29-1
CDR3 protein: CASSPFVDRARAKNIQYF; J gene: TRBJ2-4; V gene: TRBV11-2